Sequencing of this TCR beta chain was carried out in a study of response to subunit inactivated influenza vaccine. Germline loops: CDR1 SQVTM, CDR2 ANQGSEA. With 5 bases clipped from V and 4 bases from J, the junction kept 7 bases outside the gene matches. This CDR3 has 15 amino acids. TCRdb passed the RT-PCR reads through MiXCR, listing each CDR3 protein once. The sample carries about 170,000 distinct CDR3 sequences, around 10% recorded once. The specimen comprised CD8+ T cells sorted from PBMCs, sampled about 24 months after vaccination. V gene TRBV29-1 combines with J gene TRBJ2-1; 11 bases map to TRBD2. The TCR was taken from a man aged 50 to 75 who received an inactivated influenza vaccine. The CDR3 loop is CSVLAGGPVYNEQFF. The CDR3 DNA reads TGCAGCGTTCTAGCGGGAGGACCCGTATACAATGAGCAGTTCTTC.